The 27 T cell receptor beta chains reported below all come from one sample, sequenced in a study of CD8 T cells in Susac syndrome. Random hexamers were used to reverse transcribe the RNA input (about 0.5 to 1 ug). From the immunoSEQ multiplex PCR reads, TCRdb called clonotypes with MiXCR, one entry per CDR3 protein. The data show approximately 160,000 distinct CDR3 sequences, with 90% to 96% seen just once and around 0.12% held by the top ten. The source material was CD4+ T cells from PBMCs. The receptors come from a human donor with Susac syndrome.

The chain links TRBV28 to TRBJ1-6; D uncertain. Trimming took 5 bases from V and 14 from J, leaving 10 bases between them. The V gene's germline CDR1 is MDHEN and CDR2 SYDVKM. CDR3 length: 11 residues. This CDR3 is CASSTIEALHF. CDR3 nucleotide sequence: TGTGCCAGCAGTACCATCGAAGCCCTCCACTTT.

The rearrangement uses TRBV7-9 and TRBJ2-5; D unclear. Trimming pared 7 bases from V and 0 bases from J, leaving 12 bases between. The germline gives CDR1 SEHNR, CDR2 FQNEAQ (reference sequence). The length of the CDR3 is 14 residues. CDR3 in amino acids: CASISGRYQETQYF. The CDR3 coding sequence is TGTGCCAGCATTAGTGGCAGATACCAAGAGACCCAGTACTTC.

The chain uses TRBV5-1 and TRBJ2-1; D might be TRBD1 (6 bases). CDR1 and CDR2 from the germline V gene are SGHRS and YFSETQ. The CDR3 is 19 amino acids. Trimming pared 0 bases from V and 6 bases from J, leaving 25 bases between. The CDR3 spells CASSLEVRGPRARSNEQFF. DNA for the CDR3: TGCGCCAGCAGCTTGGAGGTCAGGGGCCCCCGGGCAAGGAGCAATGAGCAGTTCTTC.

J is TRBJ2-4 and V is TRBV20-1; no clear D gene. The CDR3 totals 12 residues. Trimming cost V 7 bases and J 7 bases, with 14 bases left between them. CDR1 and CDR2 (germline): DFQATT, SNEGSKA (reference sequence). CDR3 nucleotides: TGCAGTGTATTCCCGGCCGGGAACATTCAGTACTTC. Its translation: CSVFPAGNIQYF.

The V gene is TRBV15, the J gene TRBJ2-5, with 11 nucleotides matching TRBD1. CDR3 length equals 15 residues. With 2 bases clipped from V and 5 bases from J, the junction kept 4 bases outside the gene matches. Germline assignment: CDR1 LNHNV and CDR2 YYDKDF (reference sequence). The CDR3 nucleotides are TGTGCCACCAGCAGAAGGACAGGGGGCTCCGAGACCCAGTACTTC. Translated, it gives CATSRRTGGSETQYF. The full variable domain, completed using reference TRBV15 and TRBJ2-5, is DAMVIQNPRYQVTQFGKPVTLSCSQTLNHNVMYWYQQKSSQAPKLLFHYYDKDFNNEADTPDNFQSRRPNTSFCFLDIRSPGLGDTAMYLCATSRRTGGSETQYFGPGTRLLVL.

The CDR3 region is CASSQGAGTDTQYF. The CDR3 DNA sequence: TGCGCCAGCAGCCAGGGGGCGGGCACAGATACGCAGTATTTT. The rearrangement joins TRBV4-3 to TRBJ2-3, with TRBD1 as a possible D gene (6 bases). With 3 bases removed from V and 1 base from J, the gap between germline ends came to 8 bases. The germline gives CDR1 LGHNA, CDR2 YSLEER. There are 14 residues in the CDR3.

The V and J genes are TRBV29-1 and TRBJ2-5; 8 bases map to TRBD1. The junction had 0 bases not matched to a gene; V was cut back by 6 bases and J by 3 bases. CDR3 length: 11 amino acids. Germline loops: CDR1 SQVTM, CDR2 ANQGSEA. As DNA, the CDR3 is TGCAGCGTGACAGGGGAAGAGACCCAGTACTTC. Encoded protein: CSVTGEETQYF.

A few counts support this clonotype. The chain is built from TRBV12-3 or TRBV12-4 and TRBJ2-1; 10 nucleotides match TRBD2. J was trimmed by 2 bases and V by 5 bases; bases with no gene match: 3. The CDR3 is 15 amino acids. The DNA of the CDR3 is TGTGCCAGCAGTCGGACTAGCGGAGCCTACAATGAGCAGTTCTTC. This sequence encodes CASSRTSGAYNEQFF.

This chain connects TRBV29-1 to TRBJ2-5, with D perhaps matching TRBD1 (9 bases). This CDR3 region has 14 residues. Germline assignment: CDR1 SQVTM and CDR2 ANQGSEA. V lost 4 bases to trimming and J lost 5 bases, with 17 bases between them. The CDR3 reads CSVVTGGGRETQYF. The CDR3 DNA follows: TGCAGCGTTGTAACAGGGGGCGGGAGGGAGACCCAGTACTTC. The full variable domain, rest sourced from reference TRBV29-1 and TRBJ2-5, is SAVISQKPSRDICQRGTSLTIQCQVDSQVTMMFWYRQQPGQSLTLIATANQGSEATYESGFVIDKFPISRPNLTFSTLTVSNMSPEDSSIYLCSVVTGGGRETQYFGPGTRLLVL.

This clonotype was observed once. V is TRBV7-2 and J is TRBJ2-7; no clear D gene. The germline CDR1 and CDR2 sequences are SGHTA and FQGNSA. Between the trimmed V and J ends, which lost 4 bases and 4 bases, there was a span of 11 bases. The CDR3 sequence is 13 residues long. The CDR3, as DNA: TGTGCCAGCAGCTCCGGGCCGGTTTACGAGCAGTACTTC. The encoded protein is CASSSGPVYEQYF.

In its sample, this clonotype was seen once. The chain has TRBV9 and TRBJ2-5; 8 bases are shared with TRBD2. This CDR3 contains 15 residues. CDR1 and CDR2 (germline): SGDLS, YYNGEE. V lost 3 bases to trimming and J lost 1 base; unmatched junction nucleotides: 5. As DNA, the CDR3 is TGTGCCAGCAGCGCCCTCGGGGGGGTCCAAGAGACCCAGTACTTC. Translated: CASSALGGVQETQYF.

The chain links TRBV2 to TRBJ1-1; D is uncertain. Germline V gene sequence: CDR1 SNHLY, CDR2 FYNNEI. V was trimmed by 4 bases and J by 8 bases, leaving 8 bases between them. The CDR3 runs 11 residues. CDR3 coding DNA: TGTGCCAGCAGTGGTAGGGAAGAAGCTTTCTTT. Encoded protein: CASSGREEAFF.

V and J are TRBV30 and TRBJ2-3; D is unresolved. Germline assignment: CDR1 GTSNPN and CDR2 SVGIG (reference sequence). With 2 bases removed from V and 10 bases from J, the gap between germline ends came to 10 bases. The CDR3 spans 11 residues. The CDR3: CAWSSGRSQYF. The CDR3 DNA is TGTGCCTGGAGTTCGGGTCGCTCGCAGTATTTT.

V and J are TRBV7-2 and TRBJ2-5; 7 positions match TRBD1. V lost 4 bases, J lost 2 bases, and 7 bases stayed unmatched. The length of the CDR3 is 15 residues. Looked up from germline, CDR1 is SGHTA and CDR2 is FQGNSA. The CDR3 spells CASSSPPTGQETQYF. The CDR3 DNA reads TGTGCCAGCAGCTCCCCCCCGACAGGGCAAGAGACCCAGTACTTC.

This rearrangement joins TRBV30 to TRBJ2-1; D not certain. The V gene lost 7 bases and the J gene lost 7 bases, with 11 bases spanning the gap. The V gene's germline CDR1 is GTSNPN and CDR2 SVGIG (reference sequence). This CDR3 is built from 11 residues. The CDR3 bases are TGTGCCTCTACTACCCTAAATGAGCAGTTCTTC. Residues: CASTTLNEQFF.

The CDR3 DNA reads TGTGCCAGCAGCGTTCGCGGTCGACAGACCCAGTACTTC. Amino acids: CASSVRGRQTQYF. V gene TRBV7-2 combines with J gene TRBJ2-5; D is unclear. Per germline, CDR1 SGHTA and CDR2 FQGNSA. The V and J ends lost 5 bases and 6 bases respectively, with 13 bases between them. The CDR3 runs to 13 residues.

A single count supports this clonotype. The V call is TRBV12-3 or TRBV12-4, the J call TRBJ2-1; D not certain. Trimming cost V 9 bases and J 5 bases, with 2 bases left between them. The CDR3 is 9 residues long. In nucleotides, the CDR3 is TGTGCCAGACACAATGAGCAGTTCTTC. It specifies CARHNEQFF.

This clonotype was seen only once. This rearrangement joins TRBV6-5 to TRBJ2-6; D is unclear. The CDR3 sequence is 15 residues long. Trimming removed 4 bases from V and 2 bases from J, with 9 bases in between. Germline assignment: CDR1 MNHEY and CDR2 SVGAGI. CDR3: CASSSGSAGANVLTF. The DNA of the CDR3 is TGTGCCAGCAGTTCCGGATCGGCTGGGGCCAACGTCCTGACTTTC.

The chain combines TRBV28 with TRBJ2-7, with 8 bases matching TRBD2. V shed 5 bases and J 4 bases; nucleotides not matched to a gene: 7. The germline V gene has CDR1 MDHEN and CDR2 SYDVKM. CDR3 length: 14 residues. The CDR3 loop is CASSAPGGAYEQYF. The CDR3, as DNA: TGTGCCAGCAGTGCCCCCGGGGGGGCTTACGAGCAGTACTTC.

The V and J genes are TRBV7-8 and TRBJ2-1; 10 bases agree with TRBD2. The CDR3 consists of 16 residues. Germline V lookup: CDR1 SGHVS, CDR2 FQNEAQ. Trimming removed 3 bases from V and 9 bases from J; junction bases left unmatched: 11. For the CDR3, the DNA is TGTGCCAGCAGCTTCGCTAGCGGGAGAGTATCAGGTGAGCAGTTCTTC. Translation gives CASSFASGRVSGEQFF.

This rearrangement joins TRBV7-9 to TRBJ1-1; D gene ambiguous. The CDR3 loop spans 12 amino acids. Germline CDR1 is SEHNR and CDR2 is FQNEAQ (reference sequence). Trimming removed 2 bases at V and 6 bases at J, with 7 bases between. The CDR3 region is CASSLSSAEAFF. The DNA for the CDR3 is TGTGCCAGCAGCTTAAGCAGCGCTGAAGCTTTCTTT.

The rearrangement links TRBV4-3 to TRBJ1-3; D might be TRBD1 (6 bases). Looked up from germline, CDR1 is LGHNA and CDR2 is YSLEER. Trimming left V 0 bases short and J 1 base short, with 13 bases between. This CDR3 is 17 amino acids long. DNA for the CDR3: TGCGCCAGCAGCCAAGAAGAAGTCAGGGGATCTGGAAACACCATATATTTT. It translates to CASSQEEVRGSGNTIYF.

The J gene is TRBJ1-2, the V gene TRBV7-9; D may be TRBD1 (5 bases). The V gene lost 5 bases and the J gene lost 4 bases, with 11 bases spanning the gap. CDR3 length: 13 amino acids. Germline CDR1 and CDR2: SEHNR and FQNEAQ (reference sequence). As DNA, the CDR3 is TGTGCCAGCAGCCCCGGGGACCTCTATGGCTACACCTTC. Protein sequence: CASSPGDLYGYTF.

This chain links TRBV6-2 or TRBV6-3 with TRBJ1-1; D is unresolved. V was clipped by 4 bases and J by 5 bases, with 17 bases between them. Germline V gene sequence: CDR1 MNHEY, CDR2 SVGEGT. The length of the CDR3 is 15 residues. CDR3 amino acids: CASSSLRFEGTEAFF. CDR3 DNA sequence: TGTGCCAGCAGTTCGTTAAGATTCGAAGGGACTGAAGCTTTCTTT.

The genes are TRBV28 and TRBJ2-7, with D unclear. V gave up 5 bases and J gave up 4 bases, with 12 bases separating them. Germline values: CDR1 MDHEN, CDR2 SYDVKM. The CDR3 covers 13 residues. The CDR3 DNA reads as TGTGCCAGCAGTCTGACTCCACGATACGAGCAGTACTTC. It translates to CASSLTPRYEQYF.

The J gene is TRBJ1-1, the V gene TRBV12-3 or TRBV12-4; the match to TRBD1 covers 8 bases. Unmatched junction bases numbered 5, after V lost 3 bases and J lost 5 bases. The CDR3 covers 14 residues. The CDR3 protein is CASSFRTGRTEAFF. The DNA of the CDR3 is TGTGCCAGCAGTTTTAGGACAGGGAGAACTGAAGCTTTCTTT.

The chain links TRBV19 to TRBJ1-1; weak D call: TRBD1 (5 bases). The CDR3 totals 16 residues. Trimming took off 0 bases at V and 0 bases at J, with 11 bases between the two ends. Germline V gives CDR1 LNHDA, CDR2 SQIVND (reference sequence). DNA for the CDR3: TGTGCCAGTAGTATAGAGGACCAGGGAATGAACACTGAAGCTTTCTTT. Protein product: CASSIEDQGMNTEAFF.